The 14 T cell receptor beta chains presented below share a single source sample, sequenced in a study of shared clonotypes between healthy human individuals. The assay was immunoSEQ multiplex PCR, and TCRdb's table has in-frame clones only and misses some. The sample records hundreds of thousands of clones, roughly 98% being singletons. The naive CD8 population came from CD45RO-negative cells selected for CCR7, without terminally differentiated effector memory CD45RA+ cells. Source material: naive CD8+ T cells sorted from blood. The receptor source for this set is a man aged 30-40 years in good health.

This chain connects TRBV7-2 to TRBJ1-2, with D unclear. This CDR3 contains 13 residues. With 1 base removed from V and 2 bases from J, the gap between germline ends came to 5 bases. The germline CDR1 and CDR2 sequences are SGHTA and FQGNSA. For the CDR3, the DNA is TGTGCCAGCAGCTTAGGAGGGAACTATGGCTACACCTTC. Translated, it gives CASSLGGNYGYTF.

This rearrangement joins TRBV5-4 to TRBJ2-3; D possibly uses TRBD1 or TRBD2 (5 bases each). Germline CDR1 is SGHNT and CDR2 is YYREEE (reference sequence). The V end was cut by 4 bases, the J end by 0 bases, with 15 bases between. The CDR3 covers 16 residues. The CDR3 sequence: CASSDRDGTSTDTQYF. The CDR3 DNA reads TGTGCCAGCAGCGACCGGGACGGTACTAGCACAGATACGCAGTATTTT.

The chain joins TRBV27 to TRBJ1-5; D perhaps matches TRBD1 (6 bases). The germline V and J ends were trimmed by 4 bases and 3 bases, with 19 bases remaining between them. Germline V gives CDR1 MNHEY, CDR2 SMNVEV (reference sequence). The CDR3 extends over 17 amino acids. DNA of the CDR3: TGTGCCAGCAGTTACAGGTGGGGGCGAGTTTTCAATCAGCCCCAGCATTTT. This gives the protein CASSYRWGRVFNQPQHF.

This chain links TRBV4-3 with TRBJ2-1; D is tentatively TRBD1 or TRBD2 (5 bases each). Germline values: CDR1 LGHNA, CDR2 YSLEER. The V end was cut by 0 bases, the J end by 8 bases, with 11 bases between. The CDR3 length is 14 residues. CDR3 in DNA: TGCGCCAGCAGCCAAGATGACGGGACGGATGAGCAGTTCTTC. Translated, it gives CASSQDDGTDEQFF.

The CDR3 sequence is CATTRGEAYYNEQFF. CDR3 DNA sequence: TGTGCCACCACGCGCGGGGAGGCCTACTACAATGAGCAGTTCTTC. This chain uses TRBV6-6 with TRBJ2-1; TRBD2 might be the D (6 bases). The CDR3 consists of 15 residues. Trimming pared 10 bases from V and 3 bases from J, leaving 19 bases between. Germline V gene sequence: CDR1 MNHNY, CDR2 SVGAGI (reference sequence).

The CDR3 bases are TGCGCCAGCAGCCAGGATGGGGTCCCCTTCACTGAAGCTTTCTTT. This gives the protein CASSQDGVPFTEAFF. This chain links TRBV4-3 with TRBJ1-1, with D hard to call. CDR3 length: 15 residues. The V gene lost 3 bases and the J gene lost 4 bases, with 15 bases spanning the gap. Germline V gene lookup returns CDR1 LGHNA and CDR2 YSLEER.

This clone appeared once. The V call is TRBV29-1, the J call TRBJ1-2; tentative D call: TRBD1 (6 bases). CDR3 length: 13 amino acids. V lost 6 bases to trimming and J lost 2 bases, with 13 bases between them. CDR1 and CDR2 from the germline V gene are SQVTM and ANQGSEA. CDR3 amino acids: CSVKDRINYGYTF. CDR3 DNA sequence: TGCAGCGTAAAGGACAGAATAAACTATGGCTACACCTTC.

About this clone itself: Within the sample, other DNA sequences also encode this same CDR3. The gene calls are TRBV6-5 and TRBJ2-5, with D perhaps assigned TRBD1 or TRBD2 (5 bases each). V lost 2 bases and J 4 bases, leaving 5 bases between the germline ends. CDR1 and CDR2 (germline): MNHEY, SVGAGI. The CDR3 sequence is 12 residues long. CDR3 amino acids: CASSYGGETQYF. The DNA for the CDR3 is TGTGCCAGCAGTTACGGGGGAGAGACCCAGTACTTC.

This clone was detected only once. The chain combines TRBV9 with TRBJ2-7, with 12 bases that match TRBD1. The V and J ends lost 4 bases and 5 bases, in that order; junction bases with no gene match: 7. Germline assignment: CDR1 SGDLS and CDR2 YYNGEE. The CDR3 totals 15 residues. For the CDR3, the DNA is TGTGCCAGCAGCTCGGGGACAGGGGGCTTAGACGAGCAGTACTTC. It translates to CASSSGTGGLDEQYF.

The gene calls are TRBV5-6 and TRBJ2-1; D not certain. Germline assignment: CDR1 SGHDT and CDR2 YYEEEE. V lost 4 bases and J 8 bases, leaving 22 bases between the germline ends. This CDR3 is built from 16 residues. The CDR3 is CASSTGVARGLDEQFF. In DNA form, the CDR3 reads TGTGCCAGCAGCACTGGCGTAGCCCGTGGATTGGATGAGCAGTTCTTC.

This rearrangement joins TRBV27 to TRBJ1-5; 7 nucleotides match TRBD1. The germline CDR1 and CDR2 sequences are MNHEY and SMNVEV (reference sequence). Germline trimming cut 2 bases from V and 7 bases from J; bases unmatched to any gene: 5. The CDR3 spans 14 residues. CDR3 in DNA: TGTGCCAGCAGTTTAAACAGGGGAGAACAGCCCCAGCATTTT. Encoded protein: CASSLNRGEQPQHF.

This clone appeared once. This sequence joins TRBV27 and TRBJ2-5, with D possibly being TRBD2 (6 bases). CDR1 and CDR2 (germline): MNHEY, SMNVEV (reference sequence). The CDR3 spans 14 residues. V shed 7 bases and J shed 5 bases, with 17 bases lying between them. Here the CDR3 reads CASTPGGGLETQYF. The CDR3 nucleotides are TGTGCCAGCACCCCCGGTGGAGGGCTGGAGACCCAGTACTTC.

The CDR3 nucleotides read TGTGCCAGCCTGGGACACGACTCCTACGAGCAGTACTTC. This sequence encodes CASLGHDSYEQYF. The rearrangement joins TRBV27 to TRBJ2-7, with D maybe TRBD1 (6 bases). Trimming stripped 8 bases from V and 0 bases from J, with 11 bases between. Per the germline V gene, CDR1 is MNHEY and CDR2 is SMNVEV (reference sequence). The CDR3 is made up of 13 amino acids.

The CDR3 nucleotides read TGTGCCAGCAGCTTGTATGACCAAACCTACGAGCAGTACTTC. This codes for CASSLYDQTYEQYF. The V and J genes are TRBV5-8 and TRBJ2-7; D is uncertain. The CDR3 extends over 14 amino acids. V shed 1 base and J shed 2 bases, with 10 bases lying between them. Per germline, CDR1 SGHTS and CDR2 YDEGEE.